This T cell receptor beta chain is drawn from a study of response to subunit inactivated influenza vaccine. Overall study results and limits: There was a suggestion from the authors that each seasonal influenza vaccination recruits few new T cells.

One entry per CDR3 protein results from TCRdb running MiXCR on the RT-PCR reads. The sample lists hundreds of thousands of distinct CDR3 sequences, about 18% occurring once. Comment on this clonotype: What it binds is unknown.

The sequencing here drew on PBMCs from blood, taken more than 4 days after vaccination. This TCR was recovered from a man aged 50 to 60 who received an inactivated influenza vaccine.

The CDR3 protein is CAIEQNKGETQYF. The CDR3 region has the DNA TGTGCCATCGAACAGAATAAGGGAGAGACCCAGTACTTC. The J gene is TRBJ2-5, the V gene TRBV10-3; no reliable D call. The V end lost 8 bases, the J end lost 4 bases, and 14 bases lay between the germline ends. The CDR3 is made up of 13 amino acids. Germline CDR1 is ENHRY and CDR2 is SYGVKD.